The TCR beta chain under discussion was sequenced for a study of shared clonotypes between healthy human individuals. Clones were read by immunoSEQ multiplex PCR, and TCRdb kept only the in-frame ones, dropping some. The profile covers over 150,000 clones, with around 63% appearing a single time and roughly 10% taken by the ten largest. The TCR sequence derives from a man aged 25-45 years in good health. The sequenced sample was memory CD4+ T cells sorted from blood. Subset defined: CD45RA-negative fraction.

CDR3: CASSLDRGKREQYF. CDR3 DNA: TGTGCCAGCAGCTTAGACAGGGGGAAGCGCGAGCAGTACTTC. The chain combines TRBV7-2 with TRBJ2-7; TRBD1 aligns across 8 bases. In germline, CDR1 is SGHTA, CDR2 FQGNSA. This CDR3 comprises 14 residues. V shed 1 base and J 6 bases; nucleotides not matched to a gene: 5.